What follows describes a single TCR beta chain. Its antigen is undetermined. The germline gives CDR1 LNHDA, CDR2 SQIVND (reference sequence). Trimming removed 6 bases from V and 3 bases from J; junction bases left unmatched: 8. This CDR3 comprises 15 residues. PCR employed 60 Vbeta and 13 Jbeta primers. This table comes from immunoSEQ multiplex PCR, and its TCRdb copy is limited to in-frame clones, with some not included. The data hold about 120,000 clones, with about four fifths observed a single time. The source of the sample is a study of cytomegalovirus exposure and HLA in healthy donors. Study-level results: Reports indicate that TCR beta sequences accurately predicted the HLA-A and HLA-B alleles of most subjects.

This clonotype was sampled from a female donor in good health and CMV-seropositive. The specimen sequenced was PBMCs. The chain is built from TRBV19 and TRBJ1-5; 7 nucleotides line up with TRBD1. The CDR3, as DNA: TGTGCCAGTAGACCCGGGACAGAACCCAATCAGCCCCAGCATTTT. It encodes CASRPGTEPNQPQHF.